The source of this T cell receptor (beta chain) is a study of shared clonotypes between healthy human individuals. Study-wide background: There were three CD4 naive, three CD4 memory, two CD8 naive and one CD8 memory plates per donor.

For every subset, genomic DNA was evenly distributed across several immunoSEQ plates. Assay used: immunoSEQ multiplex PCR; TCRdb lists only in-frame clones, some missing. The table lists some 1.1 million clones, 60% to 85% of them singletons. A remark on this clone: Its antigen remains unknown.

Study-wide results and limits: Relative to their counterparts shared across all four donors, non-shared clonotypes exhibited diminished generation probabilities. Limitation of the genetic and exposure-history diversity represented came from the few donors.

The sample was memory CD4+ T cells from PBMCs. Subset denoted: CD45RA-negative fraction. This sequence was found in a man aged 18-30 years in good health. Some clones in this sample may be carry-over from other donors' samples.

The CDR3 nucleotides are TGTGCCAGCAGTCTTTCCGGAACTAGCGGCTACGAGCAGTACTTC. Translating it yields CASSLSGTSGYEQYF. V usage is TRBV5-4 and J usage is TRBJ2-7, with 8 bases fitting TRBD2. Germline V CDR1 and CDR2: SGHNT, YYREEE (reference sequence). The CDR3 sequence is 15 residues long. Germline trimming cut 5 bases from V and 3 bases from J; bases unmatched to any gene: 10.